The 28 T cell receptor beta chains below come from one sample, sequenced in a study of OX40 agonist ivuxolimab in advanced cancers. Repertoires were generated with immunoSEQ multiplex PCR, while TCRdb's copy carries only in-frame clones and drops some. The repertoire holds tens of thousands of clones, approximately 86% seen once, with 2% to 3% in the top ten. Sequenced material: CD4+ or CD8+ T cells sorted from blood, taken in a trial of the OX40 agonist ivuxolimab. The origin of the receptors is an adult with an advanced solid tumor such as melanoma, head and neck, liver or kidney cancer.

This chain connects TRBV4-2 to TRBJ2-7, with TRBD1 matching over 8 bases. This CDR3 spans 14 amino acids. Germline loops: CDR1 LGHNA, CDR2 YNFKEQ. J gave up 7 bases and V 0 bases, and 5 bases lay outside the gene matches. CDR3 sequence reads: CASSQEDRVGEQYF. The CDR3 DNA follows: TGTGCCAGCAGCCAAGAGGACAGGGTAGGGGAGCAGTACTTC.

The chain carries TRBV18 and TRBJ2-2, with TRBD2 identical over 8 bases. The CDR3 runs 17 residues. CDR1 is KGHSH and CDR2 is LQKENI in the germline V gene. V shed 5 bases, J shed 2 bases, and the junction held 10 bases outside the gene matches. The CDR3 loop is CASSSTEAGGNTGELFF. In DNA, the CDR3 is TGTGCCAGCTCATCAACAGAGGCGGGGGGAAACACCGGGGAGCTGTTTTTT.

CDR3 in DNA: TGTGCCAGCAGCCGAAGACTAGACAGAGAGACCCAGTACTTC. This encodes CASSRRLDRETQYF. This sequence joins TRBV7-9 and TRBJ2-5; possibly TRBD2 for D (6 bases). CDR3 length: 14 amino acids. Germline V CDR1 and CDR2: SEHNR, FQNEAQ (reference sequence). V was pared by 5 bases and J by 4 bases, with 14 bases between.

The chain has TRBV7-8 and TRBJ1-1; D gene uncertain. The ends were cut back, 5 bases at V and 8 bases at J, with 15 bases in the middle. This CDR3 comprises 13 residues. Germline lookup yields CDR1 SGHVS and CDR2 FQNEAQ. Written as DNA, the CDR3 is TGTGCCAGCAGCACCAACGTCAACAGAGAAGCTTTCTTT. This codes for CASSTNVNREAFF.

This rearrangement joins TRBV4-2 to TRBJ1-5; 9 bases fit TRBD1. Trimming cost V 6 bases and J 3 bases; bases outside gene matches: 3. Germline V gives CDR1 LGHNA, CDR2 YNFKEQ. The CDR3 length is 14 residues. CDR3 in amino acids: CASSRDRVNQPQHF. CDR3 in DNA: TGTGCCAGCAGTCGGGACAGGGTCAATCAGCCCCAGCATTTT.

This sequence joins TRBV5-1 and TRBJ2-1, with D maybe TRBD1 (5 bases). Trimming shortened V by 4 bases and J by 2 bases, and 10 bases separated the two germline ends. CDR3 length: 14 amino acids. Germline loops: CDR1 SGHRS, CDR2 YFSETQ. DNA for the CDR3: TGCGCCAGCAGCCAGGACATCCCCTACAATGAGCAGTTCTTC. Its protein product is CASSQDIPYNEQFF.

V is TRBV5-5 and J is TRBJ1-2; 7 bases fit TRBD1. Germline CDR1 SGHKS, CDR2 YYEKEE (reference sequence). V shed 4 bases, J shed 8 bases, and the junction held 11 bases outside the gene matches. There are 14 residues in the CDR3. CDR3 sequence: CASSGIDRVGGYTF. The CDR3 bases are TGTGCCAGCAGCGGCATCGACAGGGTGGGCGGCTACACCTTC.

In DNA form, the CDR3 reads TGTGCCAGCCGTAGCGTTAGGTTACAGAACACTGAAGCTTTCTTT. This translates into CASRSVRLQNTEAFF. This chain connects TRBV28 to TRBJ1-1, with no clear D. Trimming took off 8 bases at V and 1 base at J, with 17 bases between the two ends. The CDR3 is made up of 15 amino acids. CDR1 MDHEN and CDR2 SYDVKM come from the germline V gene.

J is TRBJ1-4 and V is TRBV5-5; D is possibly TRBD1 (6 bases). Germline CDR1 and CDR2: SGHKS and YYEKEE (reference sequence). The CDR3 is made up of 15 amino acids. Between the trimmed V and J ends, which lost 0 bases and 0 bases, there was a span of 6 bases. CDR3 in amino acids: CASSLEGATNEKLFF. The CDR3 nucleotides read TGTGCCAGCAGCTTGGAGGGGGCAACTAATGAAAAACTGTTTTTT.

The chain joins TRBV2 to TRBJ2-1, with 10 bases lining up with TRBD2. J gave up 2 bases and V 6 bases, and 4 bases lay outside the gene matches. Per the germline V gene, CDR1 is SNHLY and CDR2 is FYNNEI. The CDR3 length is 15 residues. The CDR3 DNA sequence: TGTGCCAGCAGCGGGACTAGCGAAGCCTACAATGAGCAGTTCTTC. The encoded protein is CASSGTSEAYNEQFF.

This rearrangement joins TRBV12-5 to TRBJ2-7; the D gene is possibly TRBD1 (5 bases). CDR1 is LGHNT and CDR2 is FRNRAP in the germline V gene. The CDR3 spans 13 residues. The V end was cut by 4 bases, the J end by 3 bases, with 10 bases between. The CDR3 DNA is TGTGCTAGTGGTTCCCAGGGCTTCTACGAGCAGTACTTC. It yields the protein CASGSQGFYEQYF.

This chain uses TRBV21-1 with TRBJ1-5; the D segment call TRBD1 is taken from the table without a DNA check. TRBV21-1 is deemed a pseudogene. CDR3 length equals 19 residues. Written as DNA, the CDR3 is TGTGCCAGCAGCAAAGCGAGAACAAGCAGGGGGGATATCAATCAGCCCCAGCATTTT. This gives the protein CASSKARTSRGDINQPQHF.

The chain carries TRBV6-5 and TRBJ1-2; 9 positions match TRBD1. CDR3 size: 14 residues. V shed 5 bases and J 8 bases; nucleotides not matched to a gene: 9. Germline CDR1 reads MNHEY; CDR2 reads SVGAGI. DNA for the CDR3: TGTGCCAGCAGTCCCGGGACAGGGCGCAGGGGCTACACCTTC. It is translated as CASSPGTGRRGYTF.

The chain recombines TRBV5-6 with TRBJ2-5, with 8 bases fitting TRBD2. Germline CDR1 reads SGHDT; CDR2 reads YYEEEE. Trimming took 1 base from V and 5 from J; bases not matched to a gene: 4. CDR3 length: 14 amino acids. The CDR3, as DNA: TGTGCCAGCAGCTTGTGGACTAGCCGGGAGACCCAGTACTTC. The encoded protein is CASSLWTSRETQYF.

The J gene is TRBJ1-6, the V gene TRBV5-1; D gene ambiguous. The V end lost 0 bases, the J end lost 7 bases, and 8 bases lay between the germline ends. The CDR3 consists of 14 residues. Germline assignment: CDR1 SGHRS and CDR2 YFSETQ. The CDR3 spells CASSLAQLNSPLHF. CDR3 DNA sequence: TGCGCCAGCAGCTTGGCCCAGTTAAATTCACCCCTCCACTTT.

This clone was observed a handful of times. The gene calls are TRBV18 and TRBJ1-1, with 10 bases aligning to TRBD1. The CDR3 runs 15 residues. CDR1 and CDR2 (germline): KGHSH, LQKENI. After removal of 3 bases from V and 1 base from J, the junction contained 2 bases not matched to a gene. The DNA for the CDR3 is TGTGCCAGCTCACCGCGGGACAGGGGGAACACTGAAGCTTTCTTT. Translation gives CASSPRDRGNTEAFF.

The DNA for the CDR3 is TGTGCCAGCGGACAGGGGGGCTATGGCTACACCTTC. This sequence encodes CASGQGGYGYTF. The gene calls are TRBV28 and TRBJ1-2; 10 nucleotides align to TRBD1. Germline values: CDR1 MDHEN, CDR2 SYDVKM. This CDR3 region has 12 residues. The trim removed 8 bases at V and 4 bases at J, leaving 1 base unmatched.

The chain carries TRBV2 and TRBJ1-5; D gene ambiguous. Germline CDR1 is SNHLY and CDR2 is FYNNEI. V lost 4 bases to trimming and J lost 5 bases, with 12 bases between them. The CDR3 sequence is 14 residues long. This CDR3 is CASSGVGGDQPQHF. The CDR3 region has the DNA TGTGCCAGCAGTGGGGTGGGCGGGGATCAGCCCCAGCATTTT. Variable domain in full (rest from reference TRBV2 and TRBJ1-5): EPEVTQTPSHQVTQMGQEVILRCVPISNHLYFYWYRQILGQKVEFLVSFYNNEISEKSEIFDDQFSVERPDGSNFTLKIRSTKLEDSAMYFCASSGVGGDQPQHFGDGTRLSIL.

Regarding this clone: The junction shows a germline mismatch at one end, possibly a read error. This rearrangement joins TRBV6-1 to TRBJ1-4; no firm D call. The germline CDR1 and CDR2 sequences are MNHNS and SASEGT. This CDR3 comprises 15 residues. CDR3 region: CASREVLATNEKLFF. For the CDR3, the DNA is TGTGCCAGCAGGGAAGTCCTTGCAACTAATGAAAAACTGTTTTTT.

This clone came up a few times. This chain links TRBV11-2 with TRBJ1-6; D is unclear. The CDR3 is 15 residues long. Deletions cut 1 base from V and 10 bases from J, with 14 bases between. Germline V gives CDR1 SGHAT, CDR2 FQNNGV. In DNA, the CDR3 is TGTGCCAGCAGCTTAGTTAGTCCCTCTATCTCACCCCTCCACTTT. Translated, it gives CASSLVSPSISPLHF.

The V and J genes are TRBV14 and TRBJ2-1; no clear D. V was shortened by 3 bases and J by 5 bases, with 14 bases between the two germline ends. The germline V gene encodes CDR1 SGHDN and CDR2 FVKESK. The CDR3 spans 15 residues. The chain's CDR3 is CASSHRFGGNNEQFF. The DNA for the CDR3 is TGTGCCAGCAGCCATAGGTTTGGTGGAAACAATGAGCAGTTCTTC.

This chain links TRBV7-6 with TRBJ2-5; D is unclear. The CDR3 is made up of 14 amino acids. The germline CDR1 and CDR2 sequences are SGHVS and FNYEAQ. V was shortened by 1 base and J by 2 bases, with 8 bases between the two germline ends. CDR3 sequence: CASSLVGRQETQYF. The CDR3 bases are TGTGCCAGCAGCTTAGTCGGTCGACAAGAGACCCAGTACTTC.

The chain recombines TRBV5-1 with TRBJ2-1, with D perhaps given as TRBD1 or TRBD2 (6 bases each). Per the germline V gene, CDR1 is SGHRS and CDR2 is YFSETQ. The CDR3 covers 17 residues. Trimming took 2 bases from V and 1 from J, leaving 16 bases between them. The CDR3 is CASSLSPSGASYNEQFF. Written as DNA, the CDR3 is TGCGCCAGCAGCTTATCCCCTTCGGGGGCTTCCTACAATGAGCAGTTCTTC.

The J gene is TRBJ1-2, the V gene TRBV2; 12 bases align to TRBD1. The CDR3 runs to 13 residues. V was pared by 9 bases and J by 7 bases, with 6 bases of the junction left unmatched. Germline V CDR1 and CDR2: SNHLY, FYNNEI. The CDR3 loop reads CASRDRGRGGYTF. In nucleotides, the CDR3 is TGTGCCAGTAGGGACAGGGGGCGTGGTGGCTACACCTTC. Complete variable domain (other parts from reference TRBV2 and TRBJ1-2): EPEVTQTPSHQVTQMGQEVILRCVPISNHLYFYWYRQILGQKVEFLVSFYNNEISEKSEIFDDQFSVERPDGSNFTLKIRSTKLEDSAMYFCASRDRGRGGYTFGSGTRLTVV.

V usage is TRBV5-6 and J usage is TRBJ2-1; D unclear. V lost 3 bases and J 9 bases, leaving 10 bases between the germline ends. The germline V gene has CDR1 SGHDT and CDR2 YYEEEE. The CDR3 covers 12 residues. CDR3: CASSSRTGEQFF. The CDR3 coding sequence is TGTGCCAGCAGCTCCCGGACCGGTGAGCAGTTCTTC.

This sequence joins TRBV4-1 and TRBJ2-3; D remains ambiguous. Germline CDR1 MGHRA, CDR2 YSYEKL. The V end lost 4 bases, the J end lost 0 bases, and 11 bases lay between the germline ends. CDR3 size: 15 residues. The CDR3: CASSPRISSTDTQYF. The CDR3 DNA reads as TGCGCCAGCAGCCCCCGGATATCTAGCACAGATACGCAGTATTTT.

V usage is TRBV4-3 and J usage is TRBJ1-5; D is unresolved. CDR3 length: 15 residues. Trimming took 0 bases from V and 4 from J, leaving 10 bases between them. Germline assignment: CDR1 LGHNA and CDR2 YSLEER. This CDR3 is CASSQDSQGNQPQHF. In DNA form, the CDR3 reads TGCGCCAGCAGCCAAGATAGTCAAGGGAATCAGCCCCAGCATTTT.

The chain uses TRBV10-3 and TRBJ1-1; D is unresolved. Trimming removed 6 bases at V and 2 bases at J, with 10 bases between. This CDR3 is 13 amino acids long. From germline, CDR1 is ENHRY and CDR2 SYGVKD. CDR3 DNA: TGTGCCATCAGGGAGACTATTAACACTGAAGCTTTCTTT. As protein: CAIRETINTEAFF.